What follows are 26 T cell receptor beta chains derived from one specimen sequenced in a study of shared clonotypes between healthy human individuals. Measured with immunoSEQ multiplex PCR; TCRdb has only the in-frame clones, and not every one. In the table there are 400,000 or so clones, about 96% of which are singletons. Material for sequencing was memory CD8+ T cells sorted from blood. Subset specified: CD45RO+ cells pooled with CCR7-negative TemRA cells. These receptors all come from a man aged 25 to 40 in good health.

V and J are TRBV6-1 and TRBJ1-1, with 8 bases fitting TRBD1. Germline trimming cut 1 base from V and 6 bases from J; bases unmatched to any gene: 7. There are 15 residues in the CDR3. The V gene's germline CDR1 is MNHNS and CDR2 SASEGT. The CDR3 loop reads CASSEVRGQGAEAFF. Here the CDR3 DNA reads TGTGCCAGCAGTGAAGTGAGAGGACAGGGAGCTGAAGCTTTCTTT.

The J gene is TRBJ2-7, the V gene TRBV21-1; whether TRBD1, the table's D call, matches the DNA was not checked. TRBV21-1 counts as a pseudogene. The CDR3 runs to 16 residues. The CDR3 loop reads CASSKRDGHKIYEQYF. For the CDR3, the DNA is TGTGCCAGCAGCAAAAGAGACGGACATAAAATCTACGAGCAGTACTTC.

The chain uses TRBV5-1 and TRBJ2-5; the match to TRBD1 covers 8 bases. From germline, CDR1 is SGHRS and CDR2 YFSETQ. V lost 4 bases, J lost 4 bases, and 3 bases stayed unmatched. The CDR3 is 13 amino acids. CDR3 nucleotide sequence: TGCGCCAGCAGCAGACAGGGGTCAGAGACCCAGTACTTC. It encodes CASSRQGSETQYF.

J is TRBJ1-3 and V is TRBV6-5, with D possibly being TRBD1 (6 bases). Trimming pared 5 bases from V and 0 bases from J, leaving 8 bases between. Per the germline V gene, CDR1 is MNHEY and CDR2 is SVGAGI. The CDR3 length is 14 residues. Here the CDR3 DNA reads TGTGCCAGCAGTCGGGACAACTCTGGAAACACCATATATTTT. The encoded protein is CASSRDNSGNTIYF.

The gene calls are TRBV27 and TRBJ1-5, with D possibly being TRBD1 (5 bases). Germline CDR1 and CDR2: MNHEY and SMNVEV (reference sequence). The germline V and J ends were trimmed by 5 bases and 3 bases, with 14 bases remaining between them. The CDR3 runs to 15 residues. In nucleotides, the CDR3 is TGTGCCAGCAGTCGCGGAGGGGCCATCAATCAGCCCCAGCATTTT. Amino acid sequence: CASSRGGAINQPQHF.

V and J are TRBV5-1 and TRBJ2-5, with D maybe TRBD2 (6 bases). The CDR3 is 15 amino acids. Germline assignment: CDR1 SGHRS and CDR2 YFSETQ. V gave up 0 bases and J gave up 3 bases, with 12 bases separating them. The CDR3 loop is CASSLAGTGKETQYF. The DNA of the CDR3 is TGCGCCAGCAGCTTGGCCGGGACTGGAAAAGAGACCCAGTACTTC.

The chain recombines TRBV13 with TRBJ2-5; D ambiguous. There are 13 residues in the CDR3. V lost 1 base to trimming and J lost 5 bases, with 8 bases between them. CDR1 is PRHDT and CDR2 is FYEKMQ in the germline V gene (reference sequence). The CDR3 loop is CASSLAPGETQYF. CDR3 nucleotide sequence: TGTGCCAGCAGCTTAGCTCCCGGGGAGACCCAGTACTTC.

This chain uses TRBV6-1 with TRBJ1-2; D is uncertain. Germline CDR1 and CDR2: MNHNS and SASEGT. This CDR3 has 16 residues. The ends were cut back, 0 bases at V and 4 bases at J, with 15 bases in the middle. The CDR3 reads CASSEAFWEVGYGYTF. CDR3 bases: TGTGCCAGCAGTGAAGCGTTTTGGGAGGTGGGCTATGGCTACACCTTC.

Concerning this clone itself: Other DNA sequences in this specimen translate into the identical CDR3. The chain couples TRBV27 to TRBJ1-2; D ambiguous. The V end was cut by 5 bases, the J end by 4 bases, with 8 bases between. This CDR3 comprises 12 residues. Germline V gives CDR1 MNHEY, CDR2 SMNVEV (reference sequence). This chain's CDR3 is CASSPGGYGYTF. The CDR3 DNA reads as TGTGCCAGCAGTCCGGGCGGCTATGGCTACACCTTC.

The chain recombines TRBV4-2 with TRBJ2-7; TRBD2 agrees at 7 bases. CDR1 is LGHNA and CDR2 is YNFKEQ in the germline V gene. J gave up 2 bases and V 1 base, and 5 bases lay outside the gene matches. The CDR3 contains 15 residues. The CDR3 is CASSQVRGSAYEQYF. The CDR3 region has the DNA TGTGCCAGCAGCCAAGTACGCGGGAGTGCCTACGAGCAGTACTTC.

V is TRBV19 and J is TRBJ1-2; D is undetermined. Trimming removed 2 bases from V and 6 bases from J, with 10 bases in between. The length of the CDR3 is 13 residues. Germline values: CDR1 LNHDA, CDR2 SQIVND (reference sequence). The CDR3 loop reads CASSIYGRHGYTF. CDR3 bases: TGTGCCAGTAGTATATACGGCAGACATGGCTACACCTTC.

This rearrangement joins TRBV6-1 to TRBJ2-3; perhaps TRBD2 as D (7 bases). CDR1 and CDR2 (germline): MNHNS, SASEGT. CDR3 size: 15 residues. V gave up 9 bases and J gave up 3 bases, with 19 bases separating them. The CDR3 DNA sequence: TGTGCCAGTCGGGGAGGGGGTTGGAGAACAGATACGCAGTATTTT. This sequence encodes CASRGGGWRTDTQYF.

The rearrangement uses TRBV7-3 and TRBJ2-1; no clear D. This CDR3 region has 15 residues. Germline CDR1 and CDR2: SGHTA and FQGTGA. V was cut by 5 bases and J by 0 bases, with 11 bases left in between. The CDR3 DNA reads TGTGCCAGCAGCCCGCAGATTAGCTCCTACAATGAGCAGTTCTTC. It codes for CASSPQISSYNEQFF.

The chain couples TRBV7-9 to TRBJ2-7; perhaps TRBD2 as D (6 bases). V gave up 4 bases and J gave up 1 base, with 8 bases separating them. This CDR3 contains 13 residues. The germline V gene has CDR1 SEHNR and CDR2 FQNEAQ (reference sequence). DNA of the CDR3: TGTGCCAGCAGCTCCGGAGGGTCCTACGAGCAGTACTTC. This codes for CASSSGGSYEQYF.

The chain joins TRBV7-8 to TRBJ1-3; TRBD1 is a possible D gene (5 bases). Germline CDR1 is SGHVS and CDR2 is FQNEAQ. The CDR3 covers 15 residues. The V and J ends lost 5 bases and 3 bases respectively, with 14 bases between them. The CDR3 nucleotides are TGTGCCAGCAGCGGGGGTGTTAGCCTTGGAAACACCATATATTTT. Residues: CASSGGVSLGNTIYF.

The chain combines TRBV7-3 with TRBJ2-1, with TRBD2 identical over 7 bases. This CDR3 is built from 13 residues. V lost 1 base to trimming and J lost 9 bases; unmatched junction nucleotides: 3. Germline-derived CDR1 and CDR2 are SGHTA and FQGTGA. For the CDR3, the DNA is TGTGCCAGCAGCTTAATTCCGGGAGGTGAGCAGTTCTTC. Translating gives CASSLIPGGEQFF.

The chain employs TRBV7-9 and TRBJ1-2, with a weak D call TRBD1 (6 bases). Germline V gene data show CDR1 as SEHNR and CDR2 as FQNEAQ (reference sequence). The CDR3 length is 12 residues. Trimming left V 4 bases short and J 7 bases short, with 10 bases between. This CDR3 is CASSSTGGGYTF. The DNA for the CDR3 is TGTGCCAGCAGCTCGACAGGAGGTGGCTACACCTTC.

The chain has TRBV19 and TRBJ1-2; D gene unclear. V lost 1 base and J lost 1, with 10 bases in between. Germline V gene lookup returns CDR1 LNHDA and CDR2 SQIVND (reference sequence). The length of the CDR3 is 15 residues. CDR3 DNA: TGTGCCAGTAGTATAGCCGGCTCTCGTAACTATGGCTACACCTTC. Translating gives CASSIAGSRNYGYTF.

V usage is TRBV28 and J usage is TRBJ2-3, with 8 positions matching TRBD2. CDR1 is MDHEN and CDR2 is SYDVKM in the germline V gene. The CDR3 sequence is 15 residues long. J lost 3 bases, V lost 2 bases, and 4 bases had no gene match. CDR3 residues: CASSLGGLDTDTQYF. Written as DNA, the CDR3 is TGTGCCAGCAGTTTAGGGGGACTAGATACAGATACGCAGTATTTT.

The sample holds one count of this clone. The V and J genes are TRBV10-3 and TRBJ2-1, with 10 positions matching TRBD1. Trimming removed 7 bases from V and 4 bases from J; junction bases left unmatched: 7. Germline CDR1 is ENHRY and CDR2 is SYGVKD. The CDR3 runs to 15 residues. CDR3 loop: CAITTDRGLYNEQFF. The CDR3 DNA is TGTGCCATCACCACGGACAGGGGGTTATACAATGAGCAGTTCTTC.

The chain has TRBV18 and TRBJ2-7, with 8 bases identical to TRBD1. The V segment lost 5 bases and the J segment 5 bases; nucleotides outside the gene matches: 2. The CDR3 covers 12 residues. The germline CDR1 and CDR2 sequences are KGHSH and LQKENI. CDR3 amino acids: CASSDRGDEQYF. CDR3 coding DNA: TGTGCCAGCTCAGACAGGGGTGACGAGCAGTACTTC.

V usage is TRBV29-1 and J usage is TRBJ2-1; 7 positions match TRBD2. Germline V gene lookup returns CDR1 SQVTM and CDR2 ANQGSEA. The V gene end was trimmed by 6 bases and the J gene end by 0 bases; junction bases not matched to a gene: 2. The CDR3 covers 13 residues. The CDR3 loop is CSVASGSYNEQFF. DNA of the CDR3: TGCAGCGTCGCTAGCGGCTCCTACAATGAGCAGTTCTTC.

The CDR3: CASSFYFEAYEQYF. The CDR3 coding sequence is TGTGCCAGCAGCTTTTATTTCGAGGCTTACGAGCAGTACTTC. The chain recombines TRBV28 with TRBJ2-7, with no clear D. Germline lookup yields CDR1 MDHEN and CDR2 SYDVKM. This CDR3 region has 14 residues. V lost 6 bases and J 4 bases, leaving 16 bases between the germline ends.

The chain carries TRBV25-1 and TRBJ2-5, with D possibly matching TRBD2 (6 bases). Deletions cut 1 base from V and 9 bases from J, with 21 bases between. The CDR3 runs to 16 residues. Germline loops: CDR1 MGHDK, CDR2 SYGVNS. This chain's CDR3 is CASSELESGGAMAQYF. Here the CDR3 DNA reads TGTGCCAGCAGTGAATTGGAATCGGGCGGGGCAATGGCCCAGTACTTC. The full variable domain, in which reference TRBV25-1 and TRBJ2-5 provide the parts outside the CDR3, is EADIYQTPRYLVIGTGKKITLECSQTMGHDKMYWYQQDPGMELHLIHYSYGVNSTEKGDLSSESTVSRIRTEHFPLTLESARPSHTSQYLCASSELESGGAMAQYFGPGTRLLVL.

V and J are TRBV6-6 and TRBJ1-5; D gene ambiguous. CDR1 is MNHNY, CDR2 SVGAGI, per germline (reference sequence). V was trimmed by 5 bases and J by 0 bases, leaving 8 bases between them. CDR3 length equals 14 residues. The CDR3 protein is CASSPFYSNQPQHF. CDR3 bases: TGTGCCAGCAGTCCATTCTATAGCAATCAGCCCCAGCATTTT.

This chain connects TRBV7-2 to TRBJ2-5; D unclear. The V end lost 5 bases, the J end lost 4 bases, and 8 bases lay between the germline ends. Per germline, CDR1 SGHTA and CDR2 FQGNSA. CDR3 length equals 12 residues. In nucleotides, the CDR3 is TGTGCCAGCAGCAAACAGAGAGAGACCCAGTACTTC. This sequence encodes CASSKQRETQYF.